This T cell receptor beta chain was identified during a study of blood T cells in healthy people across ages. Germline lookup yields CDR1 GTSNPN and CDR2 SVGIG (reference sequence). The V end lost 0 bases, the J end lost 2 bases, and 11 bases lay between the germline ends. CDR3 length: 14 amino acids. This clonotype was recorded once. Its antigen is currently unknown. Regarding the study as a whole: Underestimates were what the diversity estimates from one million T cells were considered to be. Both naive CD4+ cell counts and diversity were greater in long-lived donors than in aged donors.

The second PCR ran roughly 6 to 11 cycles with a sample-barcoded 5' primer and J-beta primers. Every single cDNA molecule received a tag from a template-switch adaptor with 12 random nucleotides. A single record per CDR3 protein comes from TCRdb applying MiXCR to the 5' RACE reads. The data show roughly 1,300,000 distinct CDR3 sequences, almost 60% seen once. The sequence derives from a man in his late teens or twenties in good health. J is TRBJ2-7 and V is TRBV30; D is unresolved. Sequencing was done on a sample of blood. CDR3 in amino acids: CAWSVKRRPYEQYF. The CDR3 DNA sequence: TGTGCCTGGAGTGTAAAACGGAGACCCTACGAGCAGTACTTC.